This entry describes one T cell receptor (beta chain). The source of the sample is a study of blood T cell repertoires in COVID-19. Overall study context: Material from acute and convalescent COVID-19 was sourced from the United States, Italy and Spain.

Patients in Seattle were enrolled during active infection, then followed longitudinally. Profiling relied on immunoSEQ multiplex PCR, and the TCRdb table lists in-frame clones only, not all of them. This table holds around 190,000 clones, around 83% found once. Trimming removed 0 bases from V and 1 base from J, with 13 bases in between. The CDR3 consists of 17 residues. Germline values: CDR1 LGHDT, CDR2 YNNKEL (reference sequence). The sample comprised peripheral blood. The J gene is TRBJ1-5, the V gene TRBV3-1 (or the pseudogene TRBV3-2); maybe TRBD1 (6 bases). This receptor was taken from an older woman with COVID-19, enrolled during active disease. For the CDR3, the DNA is TGTGCCAGCAGCCAAGAGGGGGGGGCGGTGAGCAATCAGCCCCAGCATTTT. This translates into CASSQEGGAVSNQPQHF.